Described below is a single TCR beta chain sequence and its context. The data stem from a study of T cells in localized non-small cell lung cancer. TCRdb's copy holds only in-frame clones and misses some; the assay was immunoSEQ multiplex PCR. The data show around 64,000 clones, just over 90% seen once. The source material was peripheral blood, sampled before any cancer treatment. The clonotype was recovered from a man aged 35-75 years with stage I lung adenocarcinoma.

DNA for the CDR3: TGTGCCAGCAGACCAGAACTTTACGAGCAGTACTTC. Translating gives CASRPELYEQYF. This chain uses TRBV11-2 with TRBJ2-7, with D hard to call. Germline V lookup: CDR1 SGHAT, CDR2 FQNNGV. Between the trimmed V and J ends, which lost 6 bases and 4 bases, there was a span of 10 bases. The CDR3 extends over 12 amino acids.